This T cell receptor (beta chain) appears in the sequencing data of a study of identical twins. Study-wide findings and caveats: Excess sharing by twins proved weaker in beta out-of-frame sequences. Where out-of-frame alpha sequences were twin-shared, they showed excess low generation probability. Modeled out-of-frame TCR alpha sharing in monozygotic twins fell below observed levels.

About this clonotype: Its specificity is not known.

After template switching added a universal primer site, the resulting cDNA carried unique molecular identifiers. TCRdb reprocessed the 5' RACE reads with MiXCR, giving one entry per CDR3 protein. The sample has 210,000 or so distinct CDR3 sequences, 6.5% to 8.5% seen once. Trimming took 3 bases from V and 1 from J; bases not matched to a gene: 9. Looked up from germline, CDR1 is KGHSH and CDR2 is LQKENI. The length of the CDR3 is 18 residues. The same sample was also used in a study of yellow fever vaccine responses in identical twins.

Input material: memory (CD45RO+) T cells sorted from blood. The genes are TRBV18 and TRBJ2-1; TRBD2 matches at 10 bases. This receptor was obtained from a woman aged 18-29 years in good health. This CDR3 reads CASSPGGSSGSSYNEQFF. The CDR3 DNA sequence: TGTGCCAGCTCACCGGGGGGGTCTAGCGGGAGTTCCTACAATGAGCAGTTCTTC. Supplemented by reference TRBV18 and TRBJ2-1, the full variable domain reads NAGVMQNPRHLVRRRGQEARLRCSPMKGHSHVYWYRQLPEEGLKFMVYLQKENIIDESGMPKERFSAEFPKEGPSILRIQQVVRGDSAAYFCASSPGGSSGSSYNEQFFGPGTRLTVL.